This T cell receptor beta chain was captured by sequencing in a study of blood T cell repertoires in COVID-19. Looking at the study overall: Whether acute or convalescent, the COVID-19 samples came from the United States, Italy and Spain. PBMCs, B-cell-depleted T cells, or T cells were the source of the cDNA or gDNA that made up the material.

Authors' methods: How many nucleated cells were present was estimated from reference gene primer amplification. Measured with immunoSEQ multiplex PCR; TCRdb has only the in-frame clones, and not every one. V, J and clone size were drawn from that table, and D and trimming were deduced from the DNA. In the table there are roughly 43,000 clones, roughly 81% of which are singletons. J lost 2 bases, V lost 3 bases, and 7 bases had no gene match. Germline loops: CDR1 MDHEN, CDR2 SYDVKM. CDR3 length: 16 residues. This receptor was obtained from a woman between 70 and 85 years old in a cohort sampled during active COVID-19. The chain couples TRBV28 to TRBJ1-3; 7 bases match TRBD1. Sequenced: peripheral blood. The CDR3 sequence is CASSLGTGVTGNTIYF. CDR3 nucleotide sequence: TGTGCCAGCAGTTTGGGTACAGGGGTAACTGGAAACACCATATATTTT.